This T cell receptor beta chain originates from a study of graft-versus-host responses after intestinal transplantation. Overall study: Each of the recipients got a multivisceral, liver-intestinal, or isolated intestinal transplant. Anti-thymocyte globulin induction preceded two to four years of tacrolimus and steroid maintenance in all recipients.

As for this clone: No antigen is known for it.

Regarding the study as a whole: Recipient marrow contained GvH clones, some of which appeared first in ileum or blood. An association linked early post-transplant HvG declines with peak circulating GvH clone levels.

With 5 bases removed from V and 5 bases from J, the gap between germline ends came to 16 bases. Germline assignment: CDR1 MDHEN and CDR2 SYDVKM. The CDR3 has 16 amino acids. The starting material, graft tissue, was processed to release intraepithelial and lamina propria lymphocytes. Assay: immunoSEQ multiplex PCR; the TCRdb copy retains only in-frame clones and omits some. The sample comprises some 40,000 clones, approximately 86% of which are singletons, and roughly 18% rests with the top ten. Here the sequenced sample was ileum tissue, taken around 190 days after intestinal transplant. V and J are TRBV28 and TRBJ1-6; D is uncertain. The receptor was isolated from a human patient who received an intestinal transplant, so some T cells may come from the graft donor. CDR3 sequence reads: CASSPVRGANNSPLHF. CDR3 nucleotide sequence: TGTGCCAGCAGTCCTGTTCGGGGAGCCAATAATTCACCCCTCCACTTT.